A single sample gave rise to the 30 T cell receptor beta chains below, sequenced in a study of shared clonotypes between healthy human individuals. Using immunoSEQ multiplex PCR, the repertoire was profiled, and TCRdb retains in-frame clones only, with some absent. This sample carries approximately 480,000 clones, about 80% of them seen once, and the ten largest clones take roughly an eighth. Sequencing input: PBMCs. These receptors came from a woman in her forties in good health. Some clones in this sample may be carry-over from other donors' samples.

The V call is TRBV27, the J call TRBJ2-5, with 7 bases matching TRBD2. Per the germline V gene, CDR1 is MNHEY and CDR2 is SMNVEV (reference sequence). The CDR3 runs to 17 residues. V shed 5 bases, J shed 2 bases, and the junction held 14 bases outside the gene matches. CDR3 protein: CASSPLITSSGQETQYF. The CDR3 DNA sequence: TGTGCCAGCAGTCCTCTGATTACGTCTAGCGGACAAGAGACCCAGTACTTC.

The chain links TRBV7-9 to TRBJ1-1, with 7 bases matching TRBD1. V trimming: 8 bases; J trimming: 4 bases; junction bases outside the gene matches: 7. The CDR3 spans 13 residues. Germline CDR1 and CDR2: SEHNR and FQNEAQ (reference sequence). CDR3: CASGRQGGTEAFF. CDR3 sequence (DNA): TGTGCCAGCGGTAGACAGGGAGGCACTGAAGCTTTCTTT.

This chain uses TRBV19 with TRBJ1-3; D is unresolved. The CDR3 totals 14 residues. Between the trimmed V and J ends, which lost 7 bases and 0 bases, there was a span of 10 bases. Germline CDR1 and CDR2: LNHDA and SQIVND (reference sequence). The CDR3 reads CASTKDFSGNTIYF. DNA of the CDR3: TGTGCCAGTACCAAGGACTTCTCTGGAAACACCATATATTTT.

The chain couples TRBV18 to TRBJ2-2; 7 nucleotides match TRBD1. Germline V gene sequence: CDR1 KGHSH, CDR2 LQKENI. This CDR3 is 14 amino acids long. Trimming at V came to 4 bases and at J to 4 bases, leaving 3 bases not matched to a gene. The CDR3 nucleotides read TGTGCCAGCTCACTGGCAGGGGGCACCGGGGAGCTGTTTTTT. Translated: CASSLAGGTGELFF.

The chain couples TRBV6-5 to TRBJ2-7, with TRBD1 identical over 7 bases. Trimming cost V 6 bases and J 6 bases; bases outside gene matches: 5. The CDR3 runs 12 residues. CDR1 is MNHEY and CDR2 is SVGAGI in the germline V gene. The CDR3 protein is CASSLTGVEQYF. DNA for the CDR3: TGTGCCAGCAGCCTAACAGGGGTCGAGCAGTACTTC.

This clone was found many times. The V gene is TRBV29-1, the J gene TRBJ1-1; a possible D gene is TRBD1 (5 bases). Germline loops: CDR1 SQVTM, CDR2 ANQGSEA. The CDR3 sequence is 12 residues long. The V gene lost 7 bases and the J gene lost 4 bases, with 13 bases spanning the gap. The CDR3 DNA sequence: TGCAGCGCCGAACAGGAGACCACTGAAGCTTTCTTT. Its protein product is CSAEQETTEAFF.

In the case of this clone: Other DNA sequences in the sample encode the same CDR3. The chain employs TRBV5-6 and TRBJ2-1; no reliable D call. CDR1 SGHDT and CDR2 YYEEEE come from the germline V gene. V lost 5 bases, J lost 5 bases, and 5 bases lay in between. CDR3 size: 11 residues. CDR3 DNA sequence: TGTGCCAGCAGTCTGAACAATGAGCAGTTCTTC. It specifies CASSLNNEQFF.

The chain couples TRBV19 to TRBJ2-2, with D unresolved. Germline CDR1 LNHDA, CDR2 SQIVND (reference sequence). This CDR3 contains 16 residues. The V and J ends lost 3 bases and 6 bases respectively, with 17 bases between them. The CDR3, as DNA: TGTGCCAGTAGTATCTCGCATGGTTGGGAAGCCGGGGAGCTGTTTTTT. Residues: CASSISHGWEAGELFF.

This chain connects TRBV28 to TRBJ2-7, with a possible D match to TRBD2 (6 bases). With 5 bases removed from V and 1 base from J, the gap between germline ends came to 18 bases. Germline CDR1 and CDR2: MDHEN and SYDVKM. The CDR3 has 16 residues. Here the CDR3 DNA reads TGTGCCAGCAGTCAGTTGGGGGGAGGTTATTCCTACGAGCAGTACTTC. Translation gives CASSQLGGGYSYEQYF.

The chain has TRBV27 and TRBJ2-5; D possibly corresponds to TRBD2 (5 bases). Matching the DNA end better, TRBJ2-7 makes the J call doubtful. This CDR3 comprises 15 residues. Germline CDR1 MNHEY, CDR2 SMNVEV (reference sequence). The DNA for the CDR3 is TGTGCCAGCAGTCCCGACGGGGTAAATGCCTACGAGCAGTACTTC. Protein product: CASSPDGVNAYEQYF.

V and J are TRBV7-2 and TRBJ2-2, with D unresolved. The length of the CDR3 is 13 residues. Trimming removed 1 base from V and 7 bases from J, with 7 bases in between. Germline V gives CDR1 SGHTA, CDR2 FQGNSA. The CDR3 sequence is CASSLDPSGELFF. CDR3 DNA sequence: TGTGCCAGCAGCTTAGACCCAAGCGGGGAGCTGTTTTTT.

This clone turned up a few times. V is TRBV30 and J is TRBJ1-1; 7 bases align to TRBD1. Germline V CDR1 and CDR2: GTSNPN, SVGIG (reference sequence). This CDR3 contains 12 residues. With V trimmed by 1 base and J by 10 bases, 6 bases remained unmatched. DNA for the CDR3: TGTGCCTGGAGTGCCCGGACAGGCGCAGCTTTCTTT. This translates into CAWSARTGAAFF.

The rearrangement joins TRBV7-6 to TRBJ2-1; a possible D gene is TRBD2 (5 bases). V shed 5 bases and J shed 0 bases, with 17 bases lying between them. Looked up from germline, CDR1 is SGHVS and CDR2 is FNYEAQ. CDR3 length: 17 residues. CDR3 nucleotides: TGTGCCAGCAGCCCGGGGATTTCGGGCGTCTCCTACAATGAGCAGTTCTTC. This gives the protein CASSPGISGVSYNEQFF.

This chain connects TRBV6-4 to TRBJ2-3, with D tentatively TRBD1 or TRBD2 (5 bases each). The germline V gene encodes CDR1 MRHNA and CDR2 SNTAGT. The CDR3 runs 13 residues. Trimming stripped 5 bases from V and 6 bases from J, with 12 bases between. CDR3 nucleotides: TGTGCCAGCAGTTCTGGGACGATGGATACGCAGTATTTT. It encodes CASSSGTMDTQYF.

Concerning this clone: The sample carries other DNA sequences with the same CDR3. Written as DNA, the CDR3 is TGTGCCAGCAGCTTAGCCGGCGGCAACACTGAAGCTTTCTTT. It yields the protein CASSLAGGNTEAFF. V gene TRBV7-9 combines with J gene TRBJ1-1; D unresolved. V was trimmed by 0 bases and J by 2 bases, leaving 7 bases between them. The CDR3 loop spans 14 amino acids. Germline CDR1 reads SEHNR; CDR2 reads FQNEAQ (reference sequence).

This clone was seen once. The chain combines TRBV2 with TRBJ2-7; D remains unclear. V was cut by 3 bases and J by 7 bases, with 16 bases left in between. CDR3 length equals 14 residues. CDR1 is SNHLY, CDR2 FYNNEI, per germline. CDR3 nucleotides: TGTGCCAGCAGTGAGGGATATCCTGCCGGGGAGCAGTACTTC. Translated: CASSEGYPAGEQYF.

The gene calls are TRBV6-1 and TRBJ1-2; 8 bases align to TRBD1. Trimming removed 6 bases from V and 4 bases from J; junction bases left unmatched: 4. The germline V gene encodes CDR1 MNHNS and CDR2 SASEGT. The CDR3 has 13 amino acids. CDR3: CASSGTGPYGYTF. The CDR3 DNA reads TGTGCCAGCAGCGGGACAGGACCCTATGGCTACACCTTC.

The chain recombines TRBV30 with TRBJ1-2; no reliable D call. The V and J ends lost 2 bases and 8 bases respectively, with 9 bases between them. CDR1 GTSNPN and CDR2 SVGIG come from the germline V gene (reference sequence). This CDR3 is built from 11 residues. The CDR3 DNA reads as TGTGCCTGGAGTCCAATGGAGGGCTACACCTTC. Amino acids: CAWSPMEGYTF.

V and J are TRBV14 and TRBJ2-2; 7 positions agree with TRBD1. CDR3 length: 15 amino acids. V trimming: 4 bases; J trimming: 4 bases; junction bases outside the gene matches: 6. From germline, CDR1 is SGHDN and CDR2 FVKESK. The CDR3 DNA reads TGTGCCAGCAGCCCATGGGCAGGGGGCACCGGGGAGCTGTTTTTT. Translated: CASSPWAGGTGELFF.

The CDR3 nucleotides are TGTGCCAGCCAGGGACAGTTGGATGAAAAACTGTTTTTT. It encodes CASQGQLDEKLFF. This chain joins TRBV18 and TRBJ1-4, with 7 nucleotides matching TRBD1. The length of the CDR3 is 13 residues. Germline trimming cut 8 bases from V and 6 bases from J; bases unmatched to any gene: 6. Germline CDR1 and CDR2: KGHSH and LQKENI.

This chain uses TRBV4-3 with TRBJ2-7, with 7 bases identical to TRBD1. The CDR3 covers 15 residues. The V gene's germline CDR1 is LGHNA and CDR2 YSLEER. V dropped 4 bases and J dropped 3; count of bases not matched to a gene: 9. The DNA for the CDR3 is TGCGCCAGCAGCCTCGGGACAGATCCCTACTACGAGCAGTACTTC. It is translated as CASSLGTDPYYEQYF.

This chain uses TRBV10-3 with TRBJ2-1, with D perhaps matching TRBD1 or TRBD2 (5 bases each). V lost 5 bases, J lost 4 bases, and 18 bases lay in between. The CDR3 sequence is 16 residues long. The germline CDR1 and CDR2 sequences are ENHRY and SYGVKD. CDR3 DNA: TGTGCCATCAGTCCAGATACCGGGACCGCTTACAATGAGCAGTTCTTC. It specifies CAISPDTGTAYNEQFF.

The rearrangement links TRBV6-5 to TRBJ2-7; D is tentatively TRBD1 or TRBD2 (7 bases each). Germline V gives CDR1 MNHEY, CDR2 SVGAGI. Trimming removed 2 bases from V and 0 bases from J, with 11 bases in between. CDR3 length: 15 amino acids. The CDR3 DNA follows: TGTGCCAGCAGTTACCAGGGGGAGGGCTCCTACGAGCAGTACTTC. Residues: CASSYQGEGSYEQYF.

The chain employs TRBV5-1 and TRBJ2-3, with 10 bases aligning to TRBD2. The CDR3 has 19 residues. CDR1 SGHRS and CDR2 YFSETQ come from the germline V gene. The trim removed 4 bases at V and 0 bases at J, leaving 14 bases unmatched. This CDR3 is CASSRGWVAGGASTDTQYF. The DNA of the CDR3 is TGCGCCAGCAGCCGTGGCTGGGTAGCGGGAGGTGCTAGCACAGATACGCAGTATTTT. The entire variable domain, with the rest obtained from reference TRBV5-1 and TRBJ2-3, is as follows: KAGVTQTPRYLIKTRGQQVTLSCSPISGHRSVSWYQQTPGQGLQFLFEYFSETQRNKGNFPGRFSGRQFSNSRSEMNVSTLELGDSALYLCASSRGWVAGGASTDTQYFGPGTRLTVL.

This chain joins TRBV7-8 and TRBJ2-1; 9 bases are shared with TRBD1. The ends lost 1 base at V and 1 base at J; junction bases unmatched: 5. Germline values: CDR1 SGHVS, CDR2 FQNEAQ. This CDR3 is built from 17 residues. CDR3 sequence (DNA): TGTGCCAGCAGCTTAGGGGGGACAGGGTTATCCTACAATGAGCAGTTCTTC. Its translation: CASSLGGTGLSYNEQFF.

This rearrangement joins TRBV6-1 to TRBJ1-2; no clear D gene. The CDR3 totals 12 residues. Germline values: CDR1 MNHNS, CDR2 SASEGT. V was clipped by 6 bases and J by 9 bases, with 14 bases between them. The CDR3 DNA sequence: TGTGCCAGCAGCCAGGAATCTTATAGCTACACCTTC. Protein product: CASSQESYSYTF.

This rearrangement joins TRBV12-1 to TRBJ2-1; no check of the table's D call, TRBD2, against the DNA was made. TRBV12-1 constitutes a pseudogene. The CDR3 consists of 19 residues. CDR3 in amino acids: CASSCPGLAGGPVGYEQFF. The DNA of the CDR3 is TGTGCCAGCAGCTGCCCGGGACTAGCGGGAGGGCCGGTGGGCTATGAGCAGTTCTTC.

V gene TRBV19 combines with J gene TRBJ2-4, with 10 positions matching TRBD2. Looked up from germline, CDR1 is LNHDA and CDR2 is SQIVND (reference sequence). The CDR3 runs 18 residues. V dropped 6 bases and J dropped 4; count of bases not matched to a gene: 15. The CDR3 spells CASSPRASGSFSKNIQYF. CDR3 DNA sequence: TGTGCCAGTAGCCCCAGGGCTAGCGGGAGTTTTTCGAAAAACATTCAGTACTTC.

The J gene is TRBJ2-7, the V gene TRBV18; 8 bases match TRBD2. The V segment lost 3 bases and the J segment 9 bases; nucleotides outside the gene matches: 10. In germline, CDR1 is KGHSH, CDR2 LQKENI. The CDR3 has 14 amino acids. CDR3 DNA sequence: TGTGCCAGCTCACCGTCGGGGGGGGCTAGCGGGCAGTACTTC. Amino acid sequence: CASSPSGGASGQYF. The variable domain in full, completed from reference TRBV18 and TRBJ2-7, reads NAGVMQNPRHLVRRRGQEARLRCSPMKGHSHVYWYRQLPEEGLKFMVYLQKENIIDESGMPKERFSAEFPKEGPSILRIQQVVRGDSAAYFCASSPSGGASGQYFGPGTRLTVT.

This chain connects TRBV7-3 to TRBJ2-1, with D perhaps TRBD1 (5 bases). CDR1 is SGHTA, CDR2 FQGTGA, per germline. This CDR3 region has 13 residues. V was cut by 6 bases and J by 5 bases, with 11 bases left in between. CDR3 sequence (DNA): TGTGCCAGCAGTCTAGACAGCAACAATGAGCAGTTCTTC. Protein: CASSLDSNNEQFF.